This T cell receptor (beta chain) was sequenced for a study of cytomegalovirus exposure and HLA in healthy donors. Study-wide background: Researchers previously reported finding roughly 120 million unique TCR beta sequences from 170 million or so T cells.

The table lists this clone with a few counts. Between the trimmed V and J ends, which lost 6 bases and 0 bases, there was a span of 12 bases. CDR3 length: 15 residues. Germline V lookup: CDR1 MNHEY, CDR2 SVGAGI. Both 60 Vbeta primers and 13 Jbeta primers went into the PCR. The repertoire was sequenced with immunoSEQ multiplex PCR; TCRdb's copy has only in-frame clones and lacks some. Among 95,000 to 150,000 clones, over 8.5% were seen once, and the ten largest hold 6% to 7.5%. Sequenced input: PBMCs. This TCR derives from a woman aged 40 to 55 in good health and CMV-seropositive. This rearrangement joins TRBV6-5 to TRBJ2-1; tentative D call: TRBD1 (6 bases). Written as DNA, the CDR3 is TGTGCCAGCAGATCTCAAGGGGGCTCCTACAATGAGCAGTTCTTC. This sequence encodes CASRSQGGSYNEQFF.